This TCR beta chain was sequenced in a study of T cells in pancreatic ductal adenocarcinoma (TCRdb year 2017). In terms of the full investigation: To learn about the adaptive T-cell response arising naturally, investigators profiled where tumor-infiltrating CD8+ T cells, together with suppressive cells, were located within resected pancreatic ductal adenocarcinoma, how abundant they were, and what qualities they showed.

Pancreatic ductal adenocarcinoma patients who had undergone surgery without neoadjuvant therapy were selected. After peripheral blood was drawn into heparin tubes, PBMCs were separated on a histopaque density gradient and then cryopreserved in 10% DMSO. Genomic DNA was extracted from six or seven PBMC and about 10 flash-frozen tumor specimens using the DNeasy Blood and Tissue Kit with Proteinase K and RNase treatment. TCR beta CDR3 regions were amplified from genomic DNA using the immunoSEQ hsTCRB kit. High-throughput TRB CDR3 sequencing was performed on an Illumina HiSeq system. Turning to the authors' computational methods: The immunoSEQ software was used to analyze the sequencing reads, and any nonproductive sequences containing premature stops or frame-shifts were left out. Repertoire clonality was computed as one minus Shannon entropy normalized by log2 of the number of unique productive sequences. The immuneACCESS repertoire file appears here via TCRdb, limited to in-frame rearrangements. These files lack a portion of the clones; in checked studies, under half of the deficit traces to unresolved V genes, and the cause of the others is not known. The V and J calls and clone size were taken over from that table, and D and trimming were inferred from the DNA. This sample lists roughly 20,000 clones; about nine tenths were detected once. Together, the top ten hold 0.94% of the sample.

Overall study outcomes, separate from this receptor: Compared with tumor samples, blood samples had more total productive templates and around 8-fold more unique clonotypes. No significant difference in T-cell clonality was found between tumor and blood, with mean clonality of approximately 0.12 in tumors and around 0.074 in blood. Since most people with pancreatic cancer show up with disease that cannot be operated on, the resected cohort was biased toward the minority who had early-stage disease. Tumor versus blood clonality comparisons may be biased because tumors are enriched in CD45RO+ effector rather than naive T cells, biasing toward lower diversity.

The cysteine opens and the phenylalanine closes a CDR3 of 16 amino acids. CDR3 DNA only is kept here, 48 bases in frame from base 1. After removal of 7 bases from V and 4 bases from J, the junction retains 12 bases not matched to a gene. CDR1 MNHEY and CDR2 SMNVEV were looked up in the germline V gene (reference sequence). About this clone: No cognate antigen has been identified for it. No base quality values were provided; no much bigger clone lies one nucleotide off.

The receptor was isolated from a human donor with pancreatic ductal adenocarcinoma. Material for sequencing was PBMCs. Here the chain combines TRBV27 and TRBJ2-3, with 9 central nucleotides matching TRBD2. CDR3 loop: CASTSRRGGPSDTQYF. The DNA sequence follows: TGTGCCAGCACCTCCCGGCGGGGGGGCCCATCAGATACGCAGTATTTT.